These 22 T cell receptor beta chains share one sample of origin, sequenced in a study of blood T cell repertoires in COVID-19 (dated by TCRdb to the early 2020s). Libraries were constructed by the immunoSEQ multiplex PCR assay. In its TCRdb copy, this immuneACCESS table keeps in-frame sequences only and misses some clones. Where compared with another copy, unresolved V genes explain less than half of these, and the others have no known cause. The sample records about 180,000 clones, about 88% of which are singletons. Approximately 2.1% of the sample comes from the top ten. The sample comprised PBMCs or T cells enriched from blood (not recorded which). The receptor set was obtained from a woman aged 40 to 49 with acute COVID-19.

V is TRBV28 and J is TRBJ1-2; 7 bases align to TRBD1. The CDR3 extends over 13 amino acids. The V gene end was trimmed by 5 bases and the J gene end by 4 bases; junction bases not matched to a gene: 4. CDR1 is MDHEN and CDR2 is SYDVKM in the germline V gene. The CDR3 bases are TGTGCCAGCAGTGCCGGGACAGCCTATGGCTACACCTTC. Translation gives CASSAGTAYGYTF.

The gene calls are TRBV28 and TRBJ1-4; D possibly corresponds to TRBD1 (6 bases). V was shortened by 2 bases and J by 7 bases, with 17 bases between the two germline ends. Germline-derived CDR1 and CDR2 are MDHEN and SYDVKM. This CDR3 has 16 residues. CDR3 in amino acids: CASSLEVTGIGEKLFF. DNA for the CDR3: TGTGCCAGCAGTTTAGAGGTAACAGGGATTGGTGAAAAACTGTTTTTT.

This clone was counted a single time. V usage is TRBV29-1 and J usage is TRBJ2-3; TRBD1 is a possible D gene (5 bases). The ends were cut back, 2 bases at V and 3 bases at J, with 15 bases in the middle. Per germline, CDR1 SQVTM and CDR2 ANQGSEA. There are 15 residues in the CDR3. The CDR3 DNA follows: TGCAGCGTTGAACTTGGCCAGGGTGGTACAGATACGCAGTATTTT. Translated, it gives CSVELGQGGTDTQYF.

The CDR3 coding sequence is TGCGCCAGCAGCTTGGGGGACAGTTACAATGAGCAGTTCTTC. Protein product: CASSLGDSYNEQFF. The chain has TRBV5-1 and TRBJ2-1; 7 bases are shared with TRBD1. The germline V gene has CDR1 SGHRS and CDR2 YFSETQ. The CDR3 is 14 amino acids. V gave up 0 bases and J gave up 4 bases; unmatched junction bases: 1.

This chain joins TRBV27 and TRBJ1-2; D not certain. The CDR3 length is 13 residues. Germline V gene lookup returns CDR1 MNHEY and CDR2 SMNVEV (reference sequence). Trimming pared 4 bases from V and 8 bases from J, leaving 14 bases between. The CDR3 sequence is CASSSPFGGGYTF. CDR3 DNA: TGTGCCAGCAGTTCCCCCTTTGGAGGCGGCTACACCTTC.

The J gene is TRBJ1-1, the V gene TRBV4-2, with TRBD1 as a possible D gene (5 bases). With 2 bases removed from V and 1 base from J, the gap between germline ends came to 8 bases. Germline V gene data show CDR1 as LGHNA and CDR2 as YNFKEQ. The CDR3 covers 14 residues. In DNA, the CDR3 is TGTGCCAGCAGCCAACCAGGGCAGAACACTGAAGCTTTCTTT. It yields the protein CASSQPGQNTEAFF.

The V call is TRBV14, the J call TRBJ2-7, with 8 positions matching TRBD1. Germline assignment: CDR1 SGHDN and CDR2 FVKESK. This CDR3 is built from 15 residues. V lost 2 bases to trimming and J lost 1 base; unmatched junction nucleotides: 4. The CDR3 bases are TGTGCCAGCAGCCAATCCGGGACAGGATCCTACGAGCAGTACTTC. Its translation: CASSQSGTGSYEQYF.

This clone was picked up one time. The genes are TRBV7-9 and TRBJ2-7, with 8 positions matching TRBD2. Per the germline V gene, CDR1 is SEHNR and CDR2 is FQNEAQ (reference sequence). V shed 5 bases, J shed 6 bases, and the junction held 9 bases outside the gene matches. The CDR3 is 14 residues long. CDR3 residues: CASSPGRANGEQYF. The CDR3 nucleotides are TGTGCCAGCAGCCCCGGGAGGGCTAATGGCGAGCAGTACTTC.

This clone was picked up many times. The rearrangement joins TRBV25-1 to TRBJ2-2; D perhaps matches TRBD2 (6 bases). Germline V gene sequence: CDR1 MGHDK, CDR2 SYGVNS. The CDR3 runs to 14 residues. V lost 2 bases to trimming and J lost 7 bases, with 11 bases between them. The CDR3 region is CASSEIGGIGELFF. Here the CDR3 DNA reads TGTGCCAGCAGTGAAATCGGCGGGATCGGGGAGCTGTTTTTT.

The gene calls are TRBV6-5 and TRBJ1-2; D is perhaps TRBD1 (5 bases). With 2 bases removed from V and 7 bases from J, the gap between germline ends came to 20 bases. This CDR3 has 16 residues. Germline CDR1 MNHEY, CDR2 SVGAGI. The CDR3 here is CASSYPWGGSQGGYTF. The CDR3 DNA is TGTGCCAGCAGTTACCCGTGGGGGGGATCCCAAGGTGGCTACACCTTC.

The V call is TRBV7-9, the J call TRBJ2-7; 7 bases are shared with TRBD2. Germline V gene data show CDR1 as SEHNR and CDR2 as FQNEAQ (reference sequence). V dropped 3 bases and J dropped 3; count of bases not matched to a gene: 11. CDR3 length: 16 amino acids. The CDR3 is CASSFTPNSGGYEQYF. CDR3 bases: TGTGCCAGCAGCTTTACCCCGAATTCGGGAGGCTACGAGCAGTACTTC.

This sequence joins TRBV29-1 and TRBJ2-5; 7 bases agree with TRBD2. The germline gives CDR1 SQVTM, CDR2 ANQGSEA. There are 15 residues in the CDR3. J gave up 3 bases and V 4 bases, and 11 bases lay outside the gene matches. CDR3 DNA sequence: TGCAGCGTTGGAGGGGCTAGCGGAGTGGAAGAGACCCAGTACTTC. It is translated as CSVGGASGVEETQYF.

This sequence joins TRBV7-2 and TRBJ2-7, with D perhaps matching TRBD1 (6 bases). The CDR3 is made up of 15 amino acids. Germline CDR1 SGHTA, CDR2 FQGNSA. The germline V and J ends were trimmed by 3 bases and 4 bases, with 16 bases remaining between them. The CDR3 DNA follows: TGTGCCAGCAGCTTGGGTCTGGGGGCGGGTTACGAGCAGTACTTC. Translation: CASSLGLGAGYEQYF.

The chain couples TRBV5-6 to TRBJ2-7; perhaps TRBD2 as D (6 bases). V lost 2 bases, J lost 1 base, and 16 bases lay in between. From germline, CDR1 is SGHDT and CDR2 YYEEEE. This CDR3 is built from 16 residues. CDR3 residues: CASSLTGGLISYEQYF. The CDR3 DNA reads as TGTGCCAGCAGCTTAACAGGAGGACTAATTTCCTACGAGCAGTACTTC.

This sequence joins TRBV5-4 and TRBJ2-5, with D perhaps TRBD2 (7 bases). The CDR3 is made up of 16 amino acids. Germline CDR1 SGHNT, CDR2 YYREEE (reference sequence). V was clipped by 3 bases and J by 0 bases, with 15 bases between them. DNA of the CDR3: TGTGCCAGCAGCTCCCCTGGGGGGGGCCACCAAGAGACCCAGTACTTC. It codes for CASSSPGGGHQETQYF.

The rearrangement links TRBV5-1 to TRBJ1-1; 9 nucleotides agree with TRBD1. This CDR3 has 16 amino acids. The germline V gene has CDR1 SGHRS and CDR2 YFSETQ. The V and J ends lost 2 bases and 1 base, in that order; junction bases with no gene match: 6. The CDR3 nucleotides are TGCGCCAGCAGCTTCACAGGGGGCATGGGGAACACTGAAGCTTTCTTT. This translates into CASSFTGGMGNTEAFF.

The rearrangement uses TRBV6-5 and TRBJ2-1; D unresolved. Germline loops: CDR1 MNHEY, CDR2 SVGAGI. V lost 0 bases and J 6 bases, leaving 12 bases between the germline ends. This CDR3 region has 15 residues. DNA of the CDR3: TGTGCCAGCAGTTACTCGTATCAGGATTTCAATGAGCAGTTCTTC. Residues: CASSYSYQDFNEQFF.

The sample holds one count of this clone. DNA of the CDR3: TGCGCCAGCAGTGCGACTAGCGGGGGTAGAAATACGCAGTATTTT. Protein: CASSATSGGRNTQYF. This rearrangement joins TRBV10-1 to TRBJ2-3, with 12 nucleotides matching TRBD2. Trimming removed 4 bases from V and 7 bases from J; junction bases left unmatched: 6. The CDR3 spans 15 residues. Germline CDR1 reads WNHNN; CDR2 reads SYGVQD (reference sequence).

This clone came up a few times. The genes are TRBV2 and TRBJ1-1; 7 bases agree with TRBD1. The CDR3 extends over 15 amino acids. With 3 bases clipped from V and 4 bases from J, the junction kept 8 bases outside the gene matches. Germline V gene sequence: CDR1 SNHLY, CDR2 FYNNEI. CDR3 in amino acids: CASSEAGTVGTEAFF. CDR3 DNA: TGTGCCAGCAGTGAGGCTGGGACAGTGGGCACTGAAGCTTTCTTT.

The chain employs TRBV5-4 and TRBJ2-7; TRBD2 aligns across 8 bases. This CDR3 contains 13 residues. V dropped 4 bases and J dropped 9; count of bases not matched to a gene: 9. From germline, CDR1 is SGHNT and CDR2 YYREEE (reference sequence). Here the CDR3 DNA reads TGTGCCAGCAGCGATGGACTAGCACCTGTGCAGTACTTC. Amino acid sequence: CASSDGLAPVQYF.

This chain connects TRBV2 to TRBJ1-6; the match to TRBD1 covers 12 bases. The V and J ends lost 5 bases and 7 bases, in that order; junction bases with no gene match: 15. Germline loops: CDR1 SNHLY, CDR2 FYNNEI. The CDR3 has 19 amino acids. The CDR3, as DNA: TGTGCCAGCAGTCCGACCGGGACAGGGGGCAAGGGTTGGAATTCACCCCTCCACTTT. Its translation is CASSPTGTGGKGWNSPLHF.

The table lists this clone with a count of one. The rearrangement uses TRBV18 and TRBJ2-4; 9 nucleotides agree with TRBD1. This CDR3 region has 16 residues. The V and J ends lost 4 bases and 5 bases, in that order; junction bases with no gene match: 9. From germline, CDR1 is KGHSH and CDR2 LQKENI. Here the CDR3 DNA reads TGTGCCAGCTCACTACGGGACAGGGTGGATGAAAACATTCAGTACTTC. Translation: CASSLRDRVDENIQYF.